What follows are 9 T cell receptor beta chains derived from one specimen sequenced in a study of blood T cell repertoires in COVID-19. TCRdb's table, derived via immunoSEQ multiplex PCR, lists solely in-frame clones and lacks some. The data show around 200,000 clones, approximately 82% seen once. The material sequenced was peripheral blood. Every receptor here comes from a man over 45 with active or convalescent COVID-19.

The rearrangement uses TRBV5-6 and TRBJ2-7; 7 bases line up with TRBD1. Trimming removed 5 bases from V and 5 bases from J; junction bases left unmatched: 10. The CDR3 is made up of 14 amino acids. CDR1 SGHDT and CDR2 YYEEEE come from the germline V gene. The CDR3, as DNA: TGTGCCAGCAGTTATGAGACAGGGATCCACGAGCAGTACTTC. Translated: CASSYETGIHEQYF. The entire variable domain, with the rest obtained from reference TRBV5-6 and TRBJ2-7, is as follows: DAGVTQSPTHLIKTRGQQVTLRCSPKSGHDTVSWYQQALGQGPQFIFQYYEEEERQRGNFPDRFSGHQFPNYSSELNVNALLLGDSALYLCASSYETGIHEQYFGPGTRLTVT.

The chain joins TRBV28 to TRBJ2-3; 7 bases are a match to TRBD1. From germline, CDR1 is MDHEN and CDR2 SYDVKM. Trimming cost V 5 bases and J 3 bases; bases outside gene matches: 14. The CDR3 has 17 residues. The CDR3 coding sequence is TGTGCCAGCAGTCCTGAGACAGGGAGATCGGGTACAGATACGCAGTATTTT. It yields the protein CASSPETGRSGTDTQYF.

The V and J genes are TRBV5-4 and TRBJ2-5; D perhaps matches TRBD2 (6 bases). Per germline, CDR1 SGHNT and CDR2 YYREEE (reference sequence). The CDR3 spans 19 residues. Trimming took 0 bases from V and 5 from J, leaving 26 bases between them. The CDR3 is CASSLAGWKGRSEEETQYF. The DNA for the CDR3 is TGTGCCAGCAGCTTGGCCGGGTGGAAGGGGAGGTCAGAGGAGGAGACCCAGTACTTC.

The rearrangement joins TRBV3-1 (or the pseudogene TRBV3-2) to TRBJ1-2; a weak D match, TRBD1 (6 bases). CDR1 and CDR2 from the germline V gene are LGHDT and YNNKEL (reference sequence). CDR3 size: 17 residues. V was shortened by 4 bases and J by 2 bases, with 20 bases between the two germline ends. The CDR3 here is CASSLGGGQLKNYGYTF. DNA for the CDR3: TGTGCCAGCAGCCTTGGGGGGGGGCAGCTTAAAAACTATGGCTACACCTTC.

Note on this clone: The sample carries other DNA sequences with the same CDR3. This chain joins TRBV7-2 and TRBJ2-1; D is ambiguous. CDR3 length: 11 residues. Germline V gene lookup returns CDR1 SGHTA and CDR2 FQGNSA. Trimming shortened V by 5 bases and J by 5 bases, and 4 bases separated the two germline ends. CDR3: CASSRDNEQFF. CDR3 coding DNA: TGTGCCAGCAGCCGTGACAATGAGCAGTTCTTC.

The CDR3 loop is CASSLEAGPYQPQHF. The CDR3 DNA follows: TGTGCCAGCAGCTTAGAAGCAGGGCCCTATCAGCCCCAGCATTTT. The J gene is TRBJ1-5, the V gene TRBV7-2; D perhaps matches TRBD1 (5 bases). Germline assignment: CDR1 SGHTA and CDR2 FQGNSA. V lost 1 base and J lost 5, with 12 bases in between. This CDR3 region has 15 residues.

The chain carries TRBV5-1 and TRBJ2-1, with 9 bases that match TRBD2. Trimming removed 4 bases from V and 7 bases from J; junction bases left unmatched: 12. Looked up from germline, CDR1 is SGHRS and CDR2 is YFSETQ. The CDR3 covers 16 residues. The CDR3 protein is CASSLPGTSRLNEQFF. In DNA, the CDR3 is TGCGCCAGCAGCCTACCCGGGACTAGCCGGTTGAATGAGCAGTTCTTC.

The CDR3 spells CASSYSGQGGGNEQFF. CDR3 DNA: TGTGCCAGCAGTTACTCTGGGCAGGGCGGAGGGAATGAGCAGTTCTTC. The chain carries TRBV6-6 and TRBJ2-1; tentative D call: TRBD2 (6 bases). Per germline, CDR1 MNHNY and CDR2 SVGAGI (reference sequence). V gave up 0 bases and J gave up 7 bases, with 16 bases separating them. CDR3 length equals 16 residues.

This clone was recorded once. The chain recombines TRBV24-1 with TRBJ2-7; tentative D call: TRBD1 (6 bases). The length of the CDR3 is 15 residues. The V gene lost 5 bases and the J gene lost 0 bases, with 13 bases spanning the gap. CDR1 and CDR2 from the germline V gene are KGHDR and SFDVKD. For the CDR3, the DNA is TGTGCCACCAGTGCTGCAGGACAGAGCTCCTACGAGCAGTACTTC. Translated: CATSAAGQSSYEQYF.